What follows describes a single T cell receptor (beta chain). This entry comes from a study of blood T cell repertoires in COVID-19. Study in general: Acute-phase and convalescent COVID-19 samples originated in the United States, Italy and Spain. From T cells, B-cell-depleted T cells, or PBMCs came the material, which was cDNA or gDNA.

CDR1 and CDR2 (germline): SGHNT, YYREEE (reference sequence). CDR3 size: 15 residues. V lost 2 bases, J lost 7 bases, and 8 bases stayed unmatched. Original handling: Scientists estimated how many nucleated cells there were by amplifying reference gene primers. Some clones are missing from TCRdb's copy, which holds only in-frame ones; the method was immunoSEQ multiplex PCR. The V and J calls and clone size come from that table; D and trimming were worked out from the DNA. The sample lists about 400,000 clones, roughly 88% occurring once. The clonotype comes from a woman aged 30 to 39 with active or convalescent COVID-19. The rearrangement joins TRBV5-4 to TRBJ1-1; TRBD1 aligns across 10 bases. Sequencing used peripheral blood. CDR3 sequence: CASSFRDRGANEAFF. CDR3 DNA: TGTGCCAGCAGCTTCCGGGACAGGGGTGCGAATGAAGCTTTCTTT.